This T cell receptor beta chain was retrieved from a study of blood T cells in healthy people across ages. Primers used in a second PCR of about 7 to 11 cycles were a sample-barcoded 5' primer and a J-beta primer mix. MiXCR, run by TCRdb on the 5' RACE reads, gives a single entry per CDR3 protein. Of 650,000 to 950,000 distinct CDR3 sequences in the sample, 40% to 50% were seen once. Regarding this clonotype: What it binds is not known.

Study results and caveats: In older individuals, TCR beta diversity per million T cells was lower, falling roughly linearly with age.

Per germline, CDR1 KGHDR and CDR2 SFDVKD. The CDR3 totals 14 residues. V usage is TRBV24-1 and J usage is TRBJ2-7, with 9 nucleotides matching TRBD1. With the DNA end fitting TRBJ2-5 better, the J assignment may be wrong. Sequencing was done on a sample of blood. This sequence was found in a man in his sixties in good health. CDR3 coding DNA: TGTGCCACCGGGGCCGGGACAGGGATGGAGACCCAGTACTTC. This sequence encodes CATGAGTGMETQYF.